This paragraph covers one TCR beta chain sequence. Its antigen is unidentified. The sample originates from a study of OX40 agonist ivuxolimab in advanced cancers. Findings and caveats of the study: Clonal expansion by week 6 occurred in CD4+ and CD8+ blood T cells (at 0.1 to 3.0 mg/kg). Expanded clones belonging to CD8+ T cells outnumbered, on average, those of CD4+.

This CDR3 spans 14 amino acids. V was clipped by 6 bases and J by 5 bases, with 17 bases between them. Germline-derived CDR1 and CDR2 are MNHEY and SVGAGI. TCRdb keeps only in-frame clones here, not all; method: immunoSEQ multiplex PCR. The table lists some 77,000 clones, about 92% of them singletons, with 1.5% to 2% in the top ten. The chain recombines TRBV6-5 with TRBJ2-7; D is perhaps TRBD2 (5 bases). This receptor was obtained from an adult with an advanced solid tumor such as melanoma, head and neck, liver or kidney cancer. Material: CD4+ or CD8+ T cells sorted from blood, obtained in a trial of the OX40 agonist ivuxolimab. CDR3 nucleotide sequence: TGTGCCAGCAGCGTTACGAGGGTTACCCACGAGCAGTACTTC. Its protein is CASSVTRVTHEQYF.